The present entry profiles one T cell receptor (beta chain) with its context. Its antigen is not yet known. Base quality data are lacking; no much larger clone is found one base away. The library was made by the immunoSEQ multiplex PCR assay. On the authors' methods: To quantify how much the repertoires of different subsets overlapped, the Chao-Jaccard similarity index was used along with counts of shared clonotypes. Imported from immuneACCESS, the table was reduced by TCRdb to in-frame sequences with V and J called. These copies leave out some clones; in studies compared against another copy, an unresolved V gene accounts for under half, and the cause of the remainder is not known. The V and J calls and clone size were taken over from that table, and D and trimming were inferred from the DNA. This sample lists 70,000 to 95,000 clones; 83% were detected once. Together, the top ten hold approximately 0.55% of the sample.

This entry comes from a study of CD4 T cell repertoires in COVID-19 (dated by TCRdb to 2020 to 2023). For context, the study as a whole: To analyze cross-reactivity, CFSE-low cells were expanded with IL-2 for approximately nine days and then labeled again and restimulated with spike proteins from other coronaviruses. In a few recovered individuals, the TCR Vbeta repertoire of SARS-CoV-2-reactive T cells was analyzed at the subset level. Naturally processed CD4+ T cell responses to SARS-CoV-2 spike and nucleoprotein were characterized in COVID-19-recovered individuals, and clonal composition was assessed by TCR Vbeta sequencing. General study outcomes and caveats: Several of the most expanded SARS-CoV-2-reactive clonotypes were found to be shared between two or all three memory subsets, suggesting intraclonal diversification. Between roughly 6 and 26% of SARS-CoV-2 clonotypes were also detected in SARS-CoV and/or HKU1 spike-stimulated secondary cultures, consistent with cross-reactivity.

CDR1 SNHLY and CDR2 FYNNEI were looked up in the germline V gene. V and J lose 7 bases and 1 base, and a span of 13 bases separates them. From its cysteine to its phenylalanine, the CDR3 spans 15 amino acids. Of the read, only the CDR3 DNA is kept; its 45 bases are in frame from base 1. The time point label corresponds to: sample from a COVID-19-recovered individual after infection. The donors were patients who had recovered from mild-to-severe COVID-19. Uncultured memory T cell samples were sequenced directly after ex vivo isolation. CD4+ total memory, central memory, effector memory and circulating T follicular helper cells were isolated from peripheral blood mononuclear cells.

This sequence was found in a human donor who had COVID-19. The V and J segments used are TRBV2 and TRBJ1-4; the D gene is perhaps TRBD1, on 5 matching bases. The sample here was CD4+ T cells from peripheral blood, taken after recovery from COVID-19. Read as DNA, the sequence is TGTGCCAGCACCGGGACCCGGGGAACTAATGAAAAACTGTTTTTT. It codes for CASTGTRGTNEKLFF.